The rows below give T cell receptor beta chains drawn from one sample of a study of T cells after yellow fever vaccination. TCRdb fed the 5' RACE reads into MiXCR, producing one record per CDR3 protein. The sample has 600,000 to 750,000 distinct CDR3 sequences, over 9% seen once. Sequencing was performed on PBMCs, taken on the day of the yellow fever booster vaccination. The receptors were sampled from a man younger than 40 who received the YFV17D yellow fever vaccine. Each CDR3 is given with its conserved first and last residue. D genes are given only for firm matches. For some rows the clone size is stated as once, few or many, or as a class when expanded; others skip it.

clone size,J gene,V gene,D gene,CDR3 DNA,CDR3 protein
few,TRBJ1-1,TRBV12-3/TRBV12-4,TRBD1,TGTGCCAGCAGCCCACAGGGGCAGAACACTGAAGCTTTCTTT,CASSPQGQNTEAFF
.,TRBJ2-5,TRBV29-1,TRBD1,TGCAGTGCCGGGACAGGGGGCGGTGAGACCCAGTACTTC,CSAGTGGGETQYF
few,TRBJ1-6,TRBV6-6,.,TGTGCCAGCAGTTATATGTCCTCTCCCCTCCACTTT,CASSYMSSPLHF
few,TRBJ1-4,TRBV20-1,.,TGCAGTGCTAGAGCTCGGGGGGCCGAAAAACTGTTTTTT,CSARARGAEKLFF
.,TRBJ2-3,TRBV20-1,.,TGCAGTGCCCATGGGCCACAGGGAAACACAGATACGCAGTATTTT,CSAHGPQGNTDTQYF
few,TRBJ2-1,TRBV30,.,TGTGCCTGGAGTGTAGTGGGCAGGAATGAGCAGTTCTTC,CAWSVVGRNEQFF
.,TRBJ2-1,TRBV20-1,TRBD2,TGCAGTGCTACCGTGAAGCTAGCGGGGAACTACAATGAGCAGTTCTTC,CSATVKLAGNYNEQFF
.,TRBJ1-1,TRBV7-2,.,TGTGCCAGCAGCTTCCGGACGAAGAACACTGAAGCTTTCTTT,CASSFRTKNTEAFF
.,TRBJ2-7,TRBV29-1,.,TGCAGCGTTAGTCGGGACACTCTATACGAGCAGTACTTC,CSVSRDTLYEQYF
few,TRBJ2-7,TRBV6-2/TRBV6-3,.,TGTGCCAGCAGTTACTTTGCGGAACTCTACGAGCAGTACTTC,CASSYFAELYEQYF
many,TRBJ1-1,TRBV5-1,TRBD1,TGCGCCAGCAGCTTGGATGGACAGGGGAACACTGAAGCTTTCTTT,CASSLDGQGNTEAFF
.,TRBJ1-5,TRBV20-1,.,TGCAGTGCCCCCAGCGGGGGGCGCAATCAGCCCCAGCATTTT,CSAPSGGRNQPQHF
few,TRBJ1-1,TRBV7-9,TRBD1,TGTGCCAGCATCAGGACAGGGGGCGCGATCACTGAAGCTTTCTTT,CASIRTGGAITEAFF
.,TRBJ2-7,TRBV7-9,TRBD1,TGTGCCAGCAGCTACCGGGACAGGGGATACGAGCAGTACTTC,CASSYRDRGYEQYF
many,TRBJ2-7,TRBV11-2,TRBD2,TGTGCCAGCAGTCAGGGGGGGGGACTAGCGAGCGAGCAGTACTTC,CASSQGGGLASEQYF
few,TRBJ2-1,TRBV6-2/TRBV6-3,.,TGTGCCAGCAGTTACGGCCCACGCACTCGCAATGAGCAGTTCTTC,CASSYGPRTRNEQFF
.,TRBJ1-3,TRBV4-2,.,TGTGCCAGCAGCCAGGTTACAGCGTCTGGAAACACCATATATTTT,CASSQVTASGNTIYF
few,TRBJ2-5,TRBV5-1,.,TGCGCCAGCAGCTCCCCTCCGGGCAGGAATCAAGAGACCCAGTACTTC,CASSSPPGRNQETQYF
.,TRBJ2-3,TRBV20-1,TRBD2,TGCAGTGCTCGGACTAGCGGATCCCGTGGAGGGCAGTATTTT,CSARTSGSRGGQYF
few,TRBJ2-1,TRBV20-1,TRBD1,TGCAGTGCTAGACTTCCGACAGGGTCCTACAATGAGCAGTTCTTC,CSARLPTGSYNEQFF
few,TRBJ2-5,TRBV3-1,TRBD1,TGTGCCAGCAGCCAGACTGGCCGGGACAGGGTCCGTCCCCAGTACTTC,CASSQTGRDRVRPQYF
many,TRBJ2-2,TRBV12-3/TRBV12-4,.,TGTGCCAGCAGTTTCCTCACAGAAACCGGGGAGCTGTTTTTT,CASSFLTETGELFF
.,TRBJ2-5,TRBV20-1,TRBD2,TGCAGTGCTACCGAGCGGGAGCTGCGGACCCAGTACTTC,CSATERELRTQYF
.,TRBJ2-2,TRBV9,TRBD1,TGTGCCAGCAGCGACCCTCGGACAGGGGGCTTCACCGGGGAGCTGTTTTTT,CASSDPRTGGFTGELFF
.,TRBJ2-2,TRBV6-2/TRBV6-3,.,TGTGCCAGCAGCCTCCAAAGTACGAACACCGGGGAGCTGTTTTTT,CASSLQSTNTGELFF
.,TRBJ2-1,TRBV7-2,TRBD2,TGTGCCAGCAGCTTAGCCGGGACTAGCAATGAGCAGTTCTTC,CASSLAGTSNEQFF
.,TRBJ2-1,TRBV7-3,.,TGTGCCAGCAGCTCCGGAGGGCTAGCAACTTACAATGAGCAGTTCTTC,CASSSGGLATYNEQFF